A single sample gave rise to the 17 T cell receptor beta chains below, sequenced in a study of PD-1 blockade in classical Hodgkin lymphoma. Only in-frame clones appear in the TCRdb table, and some are missing; sequencing was by immunoSEQ multiplex PCR. There are roughly 50,000 clones in the sample; nearly 90% occur only once, and roughly 13% lies in the top ten. The time point is: cycle 4 day 1 (C4D1), after five to seven weeks of nivolumab. Patients all relapsed after autologous stem cell transplantation, and there was variation in brentuximab vedotin exposure. The material was peripheral blood mononuclear cells (PBMCs), obtained before the fourth cycle of nivolumab. The source is a human donor with classical Hodgkin lymphoma.

The rearrangement links TRBV7-6 to TRBJ1-3; unclear D gene. CDR3 length equals 18 residues. The V gene's germline CDR1 is SGHVS and CDR2 FNYEAQ. The V gene lost 1 base and the J gene lost 0 bases, with 16 bases spanning the gap. The CDR3 nucleotides are TGTGCCAGCAGCTTAGTAGTCAGCTCTTCCTCCTCTGGAAACACCATATATTTT. It is translated as CASSLVVSSSSSGNTIYF.

This clone was detected a few times. The genes are TRBV28 and TRBJ2-5; D could derive from TRBD1 or TRBD2 (5 bases each). Germline V lookup: CDR1 MDHEN, CDR2 SYDVKM. V was cut by 1 base and J by 1 base, with 7 bases left in between. The CDR3 has 14 amino acids. This CDR3 is CASSLSGTQETQYF. For the CDR3, the DNA is TGTGCCAGCAGTTTATCAGGGACCCAAGAGACCCAGTACTTC.

The chain uses TRBV5-1 and TRBJ2-3; weak D call: TRBD2 (6 bases). With 2 bases removed from V and 2 bases from J, the gap between germline ends came to 18 bases. This CDR3 spans 17 amino acids. Germline V lookup: CDR1 SGHRS, CDR2 YFSETQ. The CDR3 reads CASSLNPGTPVTDTQYF. In nucleotides, the CDR3 is TGCGCCAGCAGCTTAAACCCCGGGACTCCCGTCACAGATACGCAGTATTTT. The full variable domain, with the rest looked up from reference TRBV5-1 and TRBJ2-3, is KAGVTQTPRYLIKTRGQQVTLSCSPISGHRSVSWYQQTPGQGLQFLFEYFSETQRNKGNFPGRFSGRQFSNSRSEMNVSTLELGDSALYLCASSLNPGTPVTDTQYFGPGTRLTVL.

V gene TRBV18 combines with J gene TRBJ2-5, with D tentatively TRBD1 (5 bases). Germline CDR1 and CDR2: KGHSH and LQKENI. Trimming removed 0 bases at V and 1 base at J, with 6 bases between. The CDR3 consists of 14 residues. The CDR3 here is CASSPPGVQETQYF. CDR3 coding DNA: TGTGCCAGCTCACCACCAGGGGTCCAAGAGACCCAGTACTTC.

The chain combines TRBV9 with TRBJ2-7; no clear D. The CDR3 has 13 residues. The ends were cut back, 3 bases at V and 2 bases at J, with 9 bases in the middle. Germline V lookup: CDR1 SGDLS, CDR2 YYNGEE. The CDR3 DNA reads TGTGCCAGCAGCGGTACAGAGACCTACGAGCAGTACTTC. Translation gives CASSGTETYEQYF.

The chain carries TRBV7-8 and TRBJ2-5; D might be TRBD1 or TRBD2, each matching 5 bases. This CDR3 is built from 14 residues. Germline lookup yields CDR1 SGHVS and CDR2 FQNEAQ. V was trimmed by 6 bases and J by 2 bases, leaving 13 bases between them. The CDR3 loop is CASRGVIRQETQYF. As DNA, the CDR3 is TGTGCCAGCAGGGGGGTGATCCGGCAAGAGACCCAGTACTTC.

In its sample, this clone was seen a few times. The chain employs TRBV29-1 and TRBJ2-2; 8 nucleotides align to TRBD2. In germline, CDR1 is SQVTM, CDR2 ANQGSEA. The length of the CDR3 is 13 residues. Trimming at V came to 7 bases and at J to 8 bases, leaving 9 bases not matched to a gene. The DNA for the CDR3 is TGCAGCGGCTCGGGAGGGCCGGCAGGGGAGCTGTTTTTT. Its translation is CSGSGGPAGELFF.

This chain joins TRBV10-3 and TRBJ2-1, with 10 bases fitting TRBD2. Germline assignment: CDR1 ENHRY and CDR2 SYGVKD. This CDR3 has 15 residues. V lost 0 bases and J lost 9; bases outside the gene matches: 5. The CDR3 coding sequence is TGTGCCATCAGTGAGTCCCCTAGCGGGAGTTTTGAGCAGTTCTTC. As protein: CAISESPSGSFEQFF.

This clone occurred once. The chain has TRBV19 and TRBJ1-1; a weak D match, TRBD1 (6 bases). The germline V gene encodes CDR1 LNHDA and CDR2 SQIVND (reference sequence). This CDR3 spans 13 amino acids. The V end was cut by 3 bases, the J end by 4 bases, with 9 bases between. CDR3 sequence reads: CASSISGATEAFF. The CDR3 nucleotides are TGTGCCAGTAGTATCTCGGGGGCCACTGAAGCTTTCTTT.

J is TRBJ2-1 and V is TRBV7-2; D gene uncertain. Per the germline V gene, CDR1 is SGHTA and CDR2 is FQGNSA. The V end lost 1 base, the J end lost 5 bases, and 6 bases lay between the germline ends. The CDR3 spans 13 residues. The CDR3 region has the DNA TGTGCCAGCAGCTTAGTCTTAGACAATGAGCAGTTCTTC. Translating it yields CASSLVLDNEQFF.

The chain joins TRBV27 to TRBJ2-5; D is unresolved. Trimming shortened V by 1 base and J by 0 bases, and 6 bases separated the two germline ends. This CDR3 contains 14 residues. From germline, CDR1 is MNHEY and CDR2 SMNVEV (reference sequence). Written as DNA, the CDR3 is TGTGCCAGCAGTTTATTGGGCTACCAAGAGACCCAGTACTTC. Translation: CASSLLGYQETQYF.

J is TRBJ1-6 and V is TRBV4-2; D is unresolved. Germline V gene sequence: CDR1 LGHNA, CDR2 YNFKEQ. CDR3 length: 14 residues. Trimming left V 1 base short and J 10 bases short, with 11 bases between. DNA of the CDR3: TGTGCCAGCAGCCAAGGGGTGCTGGAATCACCCCTCCACTTT. Translating it yields CASSQGVLESPLHF.

This clone was seen just once. V gene TRBV19 combines with J gene TRBJ1-2; D not certain. Germline values: CDR1 LNHDA, CDR2 SQIVND (reference sequence). This CDR3 comprises 12 residues. With 7 bases removed from V and 1 base from J, the gap between germline ends came to 7 bases. The CDR3 spells CASTRNNYGYTF. CDR3 bases: TGTGCCAGTACACGGAATAACTATGGCTACACCTTC.

The genes are TRBV12-5 and TRBJ2-2; 12 bases align to TRBD2. The V gene's germline CDR1 is LGHNT and CDR2 FRNRAP. V was clipped by 3 bases and J by 0 bases; unmatched bases: 17. The CDR3 spans 22 residues. Here the CDR3 reads CASGFRDLHWGLAGTNTGELFF. The CDR3 DNA sequence: TGTGCTAGTGGTTTCCGGGACCTCCATTGGGGACTAGCGGGCACGAACACCGGGGAGCTGTTTTTT.

The genes are TRBV5-8 and TRBJ1-2; 10 positions match TRBD1. The CDR3 consists of 13 residues. J gave up 7 bases and V 5 bases, and 5 bases lay outside the gene matches. Germline assignment: CDR1 SGHTS and CDR2 YDEGEE. CDR3: CASRPGQGFGYTF. CDR3 in DNA: TGTGCCAGCAGACCGGGACAGGGGTTTGGCTACACCTTC.

The DNA for the CDR3 is TGTGCCAGCAGCTTTCGCAGGACTTCACAAGAGACCCAGTACTTC. As protein: CASSFRRTSQETQYF. The chain uses TRBV5-6 and TRBJ2-5; D might be TRBD2 (5 bases). The CDR3 spans 15 residues. The V end was cut by 2 bases, the J end by 2 bases, with 13 bases between. Germline loops: CDR1 SGHDT, CDR2 YYEEEE.

The sample holds a few counts of this clone. The J gene is TRBJ1-1, the V gene TRBV7-9; a possible D gene is TRBD1 (6 bases). Trimming shortened V by 6 bases and J by 4 bases, and 12 bases separated the two germline ends. Germline loops: CDR1 SEHNR, CDR2 FQNEAQ (reference sequence). The CDR3 is made up of 13 amino acids. This CDR3 is CASREQGSTEAFF. The CDR3 bases are TGTGCCAGCAGGGAACAGGGAAGCACTGAAGCTTTCTTT. Supplemented by reference TRBV7-9 and TRBJ1-1, the full variable domain reads DTGVSQNPRHKITKRGQNVTFRCDPISEHNRLYWYRQTLGQGPEFLTYFQNEAQLEKSRLLSDRFSAERPKGSFSTLEIQRTEQGDSAMYLCASREQGSTEAFFGQGTRLTVV.